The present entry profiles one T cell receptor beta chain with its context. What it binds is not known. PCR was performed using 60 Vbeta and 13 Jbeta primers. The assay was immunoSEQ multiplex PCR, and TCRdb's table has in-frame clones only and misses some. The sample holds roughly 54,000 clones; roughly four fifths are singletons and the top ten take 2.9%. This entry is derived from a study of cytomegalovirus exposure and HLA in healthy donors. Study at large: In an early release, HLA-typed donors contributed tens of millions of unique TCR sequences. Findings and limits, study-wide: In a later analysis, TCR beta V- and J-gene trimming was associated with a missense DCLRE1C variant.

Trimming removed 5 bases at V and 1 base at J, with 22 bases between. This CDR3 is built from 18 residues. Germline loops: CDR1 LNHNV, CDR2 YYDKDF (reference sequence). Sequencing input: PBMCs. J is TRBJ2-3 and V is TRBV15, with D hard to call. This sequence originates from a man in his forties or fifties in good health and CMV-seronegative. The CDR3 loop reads CATSAITSYGEGTDTQYF. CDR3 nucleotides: TGTGCCACCAGCGCTATCACTTCCTACGGAGAGGGCACAGATACGCAGTATTTT. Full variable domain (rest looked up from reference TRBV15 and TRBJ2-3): DAMVIQNPRYQVTQFGKPVTLSCSQTLNHNVMYWYQQKSSQAPKLLFHYYDKDFNNEADTPDNFQSRRPNTSFCFLDIRSPGLGDTAMYLCATSAITSYGEGTDTQYFGPGTRLTVL.